These 7 T cell receptor beta chains were all obtained from the same sample, sequenced in a study of blood T cell repertoires in COVID-19. Measured with immunoSEQ multiplex PCR; TCRdb has only the in-frame clones, and not every one. The sample yields 250,000 to 300,000 clones, roughly nine tenths seen once. Sequenced: peripheral blood. Receptor source: a woman aged 25 to 39 with COVID-19, enrolled during active disease.

The chain uses TRBV3-1 (or the pseudogene TRBV3-2) and TRBJ2-5; D is unresolved. Between the trimmed V and J ends, which lost 3 bases and 7 bases, there was a span of 15 bases. The CDR3 runs to 14 residues. CDR1 is LGHDT and CDR2 is YNNKEL in the germline V gene (reference sequence). In nucleotides, the CDR3 is TGTGCCAGCAGCCACCACACCCGGTCGGGGACCCAGTACTTC. This sequence encodes CASSHHTRSGTQYF.

The chain couples TRBV4-1 to TRBJ1-2; 7 positions agree with TRBD1. V shed 0 bases, J shed 4 bases, and the junction held 11 bases outside the gene matches. Germline V gene data show CDR1 as MGHRA and CDR2 as YSYEKL. The CDR3 is 17 amino acids. This CDR3 reads CASSQDITTGRIYGYTF. The DNA for the CDR3 is TGCGCCAGCAGCCAAGATATTACGACAGGGCGGATCTATGGCTACACCTTC.

J is TRBJ2-2 and V is TRBV21-1; the listed D gene, TRBD1, was not tested against the DNA. TRBV21-1 is tagged as a pseudogene. This CDR3 comprises 13 residues. Here the CDR3 reads CASSRDRGGELFF. The CDR3 DNA follows: TGTGCCAGCAGCAGGGACAGGGGCGGGGAGCTGTTTTTT.

The genes are TRBV5-1 and TRBJ2-7; D perhaps matches TRBD1 (6 bases). The germline V and J ends were trimmed by 3 bases and 1 base, with 14 bases remaining between them. Germline loops: CDR1 SGHRS, CDR2 YFSETQ. The CDR3 sequence is 15 residues long. CDR3 in amino acids: CASSSLQGESYEQYF. The CDR3 region has the DNA TGCGCCAGCAGCTCCTTACAGGGAGAGTCCTACGAGCAGTACTTC.

The chain links TRBV5-5 to TRBJ2-7; 8 bases fit TRBD1. This CDR3 has 14 residues. The germline gives CDR1 SGHKS, CDR2 YYEKEE (reference sequence). V trimming: 3 bases; J trimming: 2 bases; junction bases outside the gene matches: 4. The CDR3 region is CASSYTQGAYEQYF. For the CDR3, the DNA is TGTGCCAGCAGCTATACACAGGGGGCCTACGAGCAGTACTTC. Filled out from reference TRBV5-5 and TRBJ2-7, the complete variable domain reads DAGVTQSPTHLIKTRGQQVTLRCSPISGHKSVSWYQQVLGQGPQFIFQYYEKEERGRGNFPDRFSARQFPNYSSELNVNALLLGDSALYLCASSYTQGAYEQYFGPGTRLTVT.

The chain carries TRBV5-1 and TRBJ2-2; perhaps TRBD1 as D (5 bases). Deletions cut 2 bases from V and 6 bases from J, with 8 bases between. The CDR3 consists of 13 residues. CDR1 SGHRS and CDR2 YFSETQ come from the germline V gene. CDR3: CASSFREPGELFF. The CDR3 DNA is TGCGCCAGCAGCTTCAGGGAACCCGGGGAGCTGTTTTTT. The whole variable domain, remainder taken from reference TRBV5-1 and TRBJ2-2, is KAGVTQTPRYLIKTRGQQVTLSCSPISGHRSVSWYQQTPGQGLQFLFEYFSETQRNKGNFPGRFSGRQFSNSRSEMNVSTLELGDSALYLCASSFREPGELFFGEGSRLTVL.

V gene TRBV7-8 combines with J gene TRBJ1-5, with TRBD1 identical over 11 bases. From germline, CDR1 is SGHVS and CDR2 FQNEAQ. The CDR3 length is 15 residues. The trim removed 2 bases at V and 7 bases at J, leaving 4 bases unmatched. CDR3 coding DNA: TGTGCCAGCAGCTTACGGGACAGGGGGTCGCAGCCCCAGCATTTT. It encodes CASSLRDRGSQPQHF. Looking up the rest from reference TRBV7-8 and TRBJ1-5 gives the full variable domain: GAGVSQSPRYKVAKRGQDVALRCDPISGHVSLFWYQQALGQGPEFLTYFQNEAQLDKSGLPSDRFFAERPEGSVSTLKIQRTQQEDSAVYLCASSLRDRGSQPQHFGDGTRLSIL.